This TCR beta chain was found in a study of Tregs in tolerant kidney transplant recipients. The CDR3 is 15 amino acids. The ends were cut back, 0 bases at V and 3 bases at J, with 12 bases in the middle. The V gene's germline CDR1 is SEHNR and CDR2 FQNEAQ (reference sequence). Details on this clone: Its antigen remains unidentified.

Repertoires were generated with immunoSEQ multiplex PCR, while TCRdb's copy carries only in-frame clones and drops some. The sample comprises fewer than 80,000 clones, 95% to 98% of which are singletons, and approximately 0.34% rests with the top ten. Study-level findings and limits: No direct test of biological reproducibility was done here.

The sequencing here drew on Tregs from blood, taken before the transplant. The origin of this receptor is a human donor who received a combined kidney and bone marrow transplant. The J gene is TRBJ2-7, the V gene TRBV7-9, with D possibly being TRBD1 (6 bases). The CDR3: CASSLARDNHYEQYF. The CDR3 DNA sequence: TGTGCCAGCAGCTTAGCGAGGGACAACCACTACGAGCAGTACTTC.